This T cell receptor (beta chain) was recovered during a study of TIL therapy for anti-PD-1-resistant metastatic lung cancer. The libraries were made with immunoSEQ v3. TCRdb's copy holds only in-frame clones and misses some; the assay was immunoSEQ multiplex PCR. The table records 35,000 to 55,000 clones, 65% to 80% of them present only once. Time point specified: pre-treatment sample, taken before nivolumab and TIL therapy. The germline CDR1 and CDR2 sequences are MNHEY and SVGAGI. With V trimmed by 5 bases and J by 6 bases, 6 bases remained unmatched. The CDR3 runs 14 residues. The sequence came from a man between 65 and 80 years old with non-small cell lung cancer. The chain recombines TRBV6-5 with TRBJ2-3; 9 bases map to TRBD2. The material sequenced was blood, taken at baseline. In DNA, the CDR3 is TGTGCCAGCAGTGGGACTAGCAGGTTGGATACGCAGTATTTT. Translated, it gives CASSGTSRLDTQYF.